A single sample is the source of the 10 T cell receptor beta chains below, sequenced in a study of blood T cell repertoires in COVID-19. Method: immunoSEQ multiplex PCR; TCRdb's copy keeps in-frame clones and lacks some. The sample includes about 98,000 clones, approximately 86% of them seen just once. The source material was peripheral blood. The receptors were sampled from a man in his forties or fifties with acute or convalescent COVID-19.

The V and J genes are TRBV5-4 and TRBJ2-7; 14 bases match TRBD2. CDR3 length: 16 amino acids. CDR1 is SGHNT, CDR2 YYREEE, per germline (reference sequence). Trimming took 3 bases from V and 2 from J; bases not matched to a gene: 4. The CDR3 nucleotides are TGTGCCAGCAGCTCCCTGACTAGCGGGAGGGCCTACGAGCAGTACTTC. The encoded protein is CASSSLTSGRAYEQYF.

The CDR3 sequence: CASSAPRRGTSGRGGSYNEQFF. Here the CDR3 DNA reads TGTGCCAGCAGTGCACCCCGGCGGGGGACTAGCGGTAGAGGGGGGTCCTACAATGAGCAGTTCTTC. The rearrangement uses TRBV2 and TRBJ2-1; TRBD2 matches 11 bases. Germline CDR1 is SNHLY and CDR2 is FYNNEI. The CDR3 is 22 amino acids. The trim removed 4 bases at V and 1 base at J, leaving 21 bases unmatched. Full variable domain (missing parts from reference TRBV2 and TRBJ2-1): EPEVTQTPSHQVTQMGQEVILRCVPISNHLYFYWYRQILGQKVEFLVSFYNNEISEKSEIFDDQFSVERPDGSNFTLKIRSTKLEDSAMYFCASSAPRRGTSGRGGSYNEQFFGPGTRLTVL.

CDR3 sequence: CASSFPGRRGYGYTF. CDR3 sequence (DNA): TGTGCCAGCAGCTTCCCAGGGCGGAGGGGTTATGGCTACACCTTC. The chain combines TRBV11-3 with TRBJ1-2; tentative D call: TRBD1 (5 bases). Germline CDR1 is SGHNT and CDR2 is YENEEA. The CDR3 has 15 residues. The ends were cut back, 3 bases at V and 5 bases at J, with 16 bases in the middle.

V and J are TRBV2 and TRBJ2-3, with 10 bases that match TRBD2. The germline V gene encodes CDR1 SNHLY and CDR2 FYNNEI. V shed 6 bases, J shed 3 bases, and the junction held 9 bases outside the gene matches. The CDR3 has 16 amino acids. DNA of the CDR3: TGTGCCAGCAGGTCCCCCACTAGCGGGGTAACAGATACGCAGTATTTT. Amino acids: CASRSPTSGVTDTQYF.

The chain has TRBV5-1 and TRBJ2-6, with TRBD1 identical over 8 bases. The CDR3 has 16 residues. V trimming: 7 bases; J trimming: 3 bases; junction bases outside the gene matches: 9. The V gene's germline CDR1 is SGHRS and CDR2 YFSETQ. The CDR3 loop is CASGKTGTGGANVLTF. The CDR3 nucleotides read TGCGCCAGCGGAAAAACCGGGACAGGTGGGGCCAACGTCCTGACTTTC. The whole variable domain, remainder taken from reference TRBV5-1 and TRBJ2-6, is KAGVTQTPRYLIKTRGQQVTLSCSPISGHRSVSWYQQTPGQGLQFLFEYFSETQRNKGNFPGRFSGRQFSNSRSEMNVSTLELGDSALYLCASGKTGTGGANVLTFGAGSRLTVL.

The chain recombines TRBV7-8 with TRBJ1-1, with D possibly matching TRBD1 (5 bases). V gave up 10 bases and J gave up 3 bases, with 15 bases separating them. The V gene's germline CDR1 is SGHVS and CDR2 FQNEAQ. The CDR3 runs 13 residues. The CDR3 sequence is CATKLGGDTEAFF. CDR3 coding DNA: TGTGCCACCAAACTTGGAGGGGACACTGAAGCTTTCTTT.

This clone was seen just once. The chain uses TRBV5-5 and TRBJ2-1, with 9 bases matching TRBD2. The CDR3 is made up of 15 amino acids. CDR1 SGHKS and CDR2 YYEKEE come from the germline V gene (reference sequence). J was trimmed by 7 bases and V by 1 base; bases with no gene match: 6. The CDR3 nucleotides are TGTGCCAGCAGCTTGCAGGGTAGCGGGAGAAATGAGCAGTTCTTC. Translation: CASSLQGSGRNEQFF.

This clone was picked up one time. V is TRBV7-2 and J is TRBJ2-3, with a tentative D call TRBD2 (6 bases). This CDR3 has 13 residues. V lost 2 bases to trimming and J lost 10 bases, with 13 bases between them. Germline V gene data show CDR1 as SGHTA and CDR2 as FQGNSA. CDR3 residues: CASSLSLASPQYF. The CDR3 DNA reads as TGTGCCAGCAGCTTATCACTAGCAAGTCCGCAGTATTTT.

The chain couples TRBV14 to TRBJ2-7, with a tentative D call TRBD1 (5 bases). CDR1 is SGHDN, CDR2 FVKESK, per germline. The CDR3 extends over 16 amino acids. The V and J ends lost 1 base and 2 bases respectively, with 15 bases between them. CDR3 DNA sequence: TGTGCCAGCAGCCAAGGTGCGACAGCGAAACCCTACGAGCAGTACTTC. This translates into CASSQGATAKPYEQYF.

The rearrangement uses TRBV18 and TRBJ2-7, with 10 bases matching TRBD2. Trimming cost V 6 bases and J 5 bases; bases outside gene matches: 13. Germline assignment: CDR1 KGHSH and CDR2 LQKENI. This CDR3 has 16 residues. The CDR3 sequence: CASSPRTSGLRDEQYF. The CDR3 region has the DNA TGTGCCAGCTCGCCCAGGACTAGCGGACTCCGGGACGAGCAGTACTTC.